Included here is one TCR beta chain sequence, with context. This sample was taken from a study of cytomegalovirus exposure and HLA in healthy donors. Losses at the gene ends were 4 bases for V and 10 bases for J; bases not matched to a gene: 9. CDR1 is SGHKS and CDR2 is YYEKEE in the germline V gene (reference sequence). The CDR3 is 14 amino acids. The PCR used 60 Vbeta and 13 Jbeta primers. Sequencing used immunoSEQ multiplex PCR; TCRdb keeps in-frame clones, though not all of them. The data contain 65,000 to 90,000 clones, around 80% of them singletons. This chain connects TRBV5-5 to TRBJ2-1, with 9 bases aligning to TRBD2. This receptor was identified in a man aged 30 to 45 in good health and CMV-seronegative. Sequenced material: PBMCs. CDR3 bases: TGTGCCAGCAGCCCCGTCGCGGGAGGGTTGGAGCAGTTCTTC. Its translation is CASSPVAGGLEQFF.